This TCR beta chain was recovered during a study of cytomegalovirus exposure and HLA in healthy donors. Across the whole study: The 550 to 800 first-cohort repertoires and the 95 to 150 validation repertoires shared the same platform, a later analysis reported. Notes on the study in general: First-cohort TCR clusters tended to co-occur in the roughly 130 validation repertoires, a later analysis found. The classifier reportedly diagnosed cytomegalovirus status with high sensitivity and specificity.

TCRdb's copy holds only in-frame clones and misses some; the assay was immunoSEQ multiplex PCR. In the table there are 150,000 to 200,000 clones, 84% of which are singletons. Trimming removed 1 base from V and 7 bases from J, with 16 bases in between. The CDR3 runs 15 residues. CDR1 and CDR2 from the germline V gene are GTSNPN and SVGIG (reference sequence). As regards this clone: The antigen is not known.

This TCR was sampled from a man under 40 in good health and CMV-seropositive. The chain is built from TRBV30 and TRBJ1-4, with D perhaps matching TRBD1 (6 bases). Sequencing was done on a sample of PBMCs. The CDR3 loop is CAWSGAQAGVEKLFF. CDR3 nucleotide sequence: TGTGCCTGGAGTGGAGCCCAGGCAGGGGTTGAAAAACTGTTTTTT.